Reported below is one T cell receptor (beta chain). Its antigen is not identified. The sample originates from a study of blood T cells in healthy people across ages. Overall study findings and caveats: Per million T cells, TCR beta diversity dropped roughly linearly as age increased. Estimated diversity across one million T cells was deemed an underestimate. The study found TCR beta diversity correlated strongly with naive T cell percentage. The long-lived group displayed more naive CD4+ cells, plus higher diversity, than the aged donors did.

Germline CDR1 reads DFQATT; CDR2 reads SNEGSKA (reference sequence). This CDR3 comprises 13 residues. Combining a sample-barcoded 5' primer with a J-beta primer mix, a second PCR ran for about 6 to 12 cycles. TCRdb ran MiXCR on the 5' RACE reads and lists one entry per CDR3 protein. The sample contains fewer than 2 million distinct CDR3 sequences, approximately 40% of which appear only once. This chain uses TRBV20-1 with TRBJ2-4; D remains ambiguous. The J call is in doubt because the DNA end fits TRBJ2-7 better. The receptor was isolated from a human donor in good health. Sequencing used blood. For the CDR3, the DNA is TGCAGTGCTAGAGATACGACGTCTTACGAGCAGTACTTC. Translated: CSARDTTSYEQYF.